This TCR beta chain was retrieved from a study of CXCR3-negative and CXCR3-positive naive CD8 T cells. This CDR3 comprises 14 residues. The germline CDR1 and CDR2 sequences are SQVTM and ANQGSEA. All CD8+ T cell subsets were sorted in triplicate at hundreds of thousands of cells each. A CD45RO-CCR7+CD27+CD95- phenotype identified naive CD8+ T cells. Details on this clonotype: The target antigen is unknown.

Libraries were UMI-labeled 5' RACE TRB cDNA. No DNA is given; TCRdb re-called the 5' RACE reads and lists each CDR3 protein once. Seen in this sample are 100,000 to 150,000 distinct CDR3 sequences; the ten most common clones hold 0.41%. Study-wide points: TRB CDR3s of CXCR3-positive naive cells were more hydrophobic than those of CXCR3-negative naive cells.

This sequence joins TRBV29-1 and TRBJ2-1; as DNA is missing, the TRBD2 call by TCRdb cannot be tested. This TCR derives from a human donor in good health. Some clones in this sample may be carry-over from other donors' samples. The sample comprised naive CXCR3+ CD8+ T cells from blood. The subset is: CD45RO-CCR7+CD27+CD95- naive CD8+ T cells expressing CXCR3 (TNR3+). CDR3 amino acids: CSGRNRGEANEQFF.